This T cell receptor (beta chain) was identified during a study of blood T cells in healthy people across ages. CDR1 and CDR2 from the germline V gene are DFQATT and SNEGSKA (reference sequence). V gave up 6 bases and J gave up 1 base; unmatched junction bases: 6. The CDR3 has 13 amino acids. Study results and limitations: Shifts in expanded clonotypes may have been confounded by donor CMV status, which was unknown.

About this clonotype itself: Its target is unknown.

It was with a sample-barcoded 5' primer and a J-beta primer mix that a second PCR of roughly 6 to 12 cycles was run. TCRdb re-derived calls from the 5' RACE reads in MiXCR, one entry per CDR3 protein. The repertoire holds approximately 800,000 distinct CDR3 sequences, roughly 60% seen once, with around 20% in the top ten. Drawing of peripheral blood yielded roughly 9.8 milliliters from each donor. The chain links TRBV20-1 to TRBJ2-7, with 7 bases fitting TRBD2. This TCR came from a man younger than 40 in good health. The sample was blood. The CDR3 loop is CSATSGESYEQYF. Here the CDR3 DNA reads TGCAGTGCAACCAGCGGGGAGTCCTACGAGCAGTACTTC.